The next 14 T cell receptor beta chains were all read from a single sample in a study of cytomegalovirus exposure and HLA in healthy donors. Amplification used 60 Vbeta primers and 13 Jbeta primers. This table comes from immunoSEQ multiplex PCR, and its TCRdb copy is limited to in-frame clones, with some not included. This table holds tens of thousands of clones, 70% to 80% found once. The sequenced sample was PBMCs. The receptor source for this set is a woman in her thirties or forties in good health and CMV-seropositive.

This clone appeared once. The chain's CDR3 is CASSLPGQDFDGYTF. The DNA for the CDR3 is TGTGCCAGCAGCTTACCGGGACAGGACTTTGATGGCTACACCTTC. The J gene is TRBJ1-2, the V gene TRBV7-9; 8 bases fit TRBD1. V was clipped by 2 bases and J by 6 bases; unmatched bases: 8. The CDR3 is made up of 15 amino acids. CDR1 and CDR2 (germline): SEHNR, FQNEAQ (reference sequence).

The chain has TRBV4-2 and TRBJ1-2; no firm D call. The CDR3 consists of 17 residues. The germline CDR1 and CDR2 sequences are LGHNA and YNFKEQ. The ends were cut back, 0 bases at V and 4 bases at J, with 18 bases in the middle. For the CDR3, the DNA is TGTGCCAGCAGCCAAGAAAGTCGACCCTCCTCGGGCTATGGCTACACCTTC. Amino acids: CASSQESRPSSGYGYTF.

In its sample, this clone was seen once. This chain joins TRBV20-1 and TRBJ2-1, with TRBD2 as a possible D gene (5 bases). CDR1 is DFQATT, CDR2 SNEGSKA, per germline (reference sequence). Trimming cost V 7 bases and J 5 bases, with 9 bases left between them. This CDR3 region has 11 residues. As DNA, the CDR3 is TGCAGTGGGGAGTTCGACAATGAGCAGTTCTTC. Residues: CSGEFDNEQFF.

CDR3 sequence: CASSVDPGGNTEAFF. The CDR3 DNA reads TGTGCCAGCAGCGTAGATCCAGGGGGGAACACTGAAGCTTTCTTT. The rearrangement joins TRBV9 to TRBJ1-1, with 7 positions matching TRBD1. The CDR3 has 15 amino acids. Germline CDR1 SGDLS, CDR2 YYNGEE. V gave up 0 bases and J gave up 1 base; unmatched junction bases: 3.

Comment on this clone: An end of the junction does not agree with germline; a read error may underlie this. The rearrangement links TRBV5-4 to TRBJ1-1, with TRBD1 matching 9 bases. This CDR3 spans 12 amino acids. Germline V CDR1 and CDR2: SGHNT, YYREEE (reference sequence). In DNA form, the CDR3 reads TGTGCCAGCAGCTTGGACCGCGGACAGGGGCTCTTT. Protein sequence: CASSLDRGQGLF.

The chain links TRBV4-2 to TRBJ1-5, with 8 positions matching TRBD1. The CDR3 loop spans 17 amino acids. V lost 0 bases, J lost 6 bases, and 10 bases stayed unmatched. Per the germline V gene, CDR1 is LGHNA and CDR2 is YNFKEQ. The CDR3 sequence is CASSQDQRTGLGQPQHF. The CDR3, as DNA: TGTGCCAGCAGCCAAGATCAGAGGACAGGGTTGGGTCAGCCCCAGCATTTT.

The rearrangement joins TRBV30 to TRBJ1-5, with 11 bases matching TRBD1. The germline V gene encodes CDR1 GTSNPN and CDR2 SVGIG (reference sequence). CDR3 length: 16 residues. Germline trimming cut 1 base from V and 4 bases from J; bases unmatched to any gene: 6. CDR3: CAWSDQGDRGNQPQHF. The CDR3 bases are TGTGCCTGGAGTGACCAAGGGGACAGGGGGAATCAGCCCCAGCATTTT.

The chain employs TRBV6-1 and TRBJ1-2, with D unclear. V gave up 5 bases and J gave up 1 base, with 8 bases separating them. The CDR3 length is 13 residues. Germline assignment: CDR1 MNHNS and CDR2 SASEGT. The CDR3 bases are TGTGCCAGCAGTTGGCTGTTTAACTATGGCTACACCTTC. This translates into CASSWLFNYGYTF.

This sequence joins TRBV5-6 and TRBJ1-2; maybe TRBD1 (5 bases). Looked up from germline, CDR1 is SGHDT and CDR2 is YYEEEE. The CDR3 covers 12 residues. V was clipped by 0 bases and J by 6 bases, with 6 bases between them. The CDR3 nucleotides read TGTGCCAGCAGCTTGGCCAGGGATGGCTACACCTTC. Translating it yields CASSLARDGYTF.

V and J are TRBV5-1 and TRBJ1-4; tentative D call: TRBD1 (6 bases). The CDR3 runs 15 residues. Trimming pared 1 base from V and 7 bases from J, leaving 14 bases between. In germline, CDR1 is SGHRS, CDR2 YFSETQ. As DNA, the CDR3 is TGCGCCAGCAGCTTGTACGCAGGGGAGGGTGAAAAACTGTTTTTT. Its translation is CASSLYAGEGEKLFF.

The V and J genes are TRBV28 and TRBJ2-5; the match to TRBD2 covers 7 bases. The DNA end lines up better with TRBJ2-7; the J call may be wrong. CDR3 length: 13 residues. Germline V gives CDR1 MDHEN, CDR2 SYDVKM. CDR3 sequence: CASRVGGVYEQYF. Written as DNA, the CDR3 is TGTGCCAGCAGGGTTGGGGGGGTTTACGAGCAGTACTTC.

The chain is built from TRBV7-9 and TRBJ2-5; D uncertain. Germline values: CDR1 SEHNR, CDR2 FQNEAQ (reference sequence). V was clipped by 1 base and J by 5 bases, with 8 bases between them. The CDR3 runs to 13 residues. CDR3 protein: CASSLGGGETQYF. The DNA for the CDR3 is TGTGCCAGCAGCTTAGGAGGTGGGGAGACCCAGTACTTC.

CDR3: CASRPTPGRGSDEQYF. Written as DNA, the CDR3 is TGTGCCAGCAGACCCACACCGGGGCGGGGGTCTGACGAGCAGTACTTC. The V and J genes are TRBV6-6 and TRBJ2-7; 7 positions agree with TRBD2. Germline V lookup: CDR1 MNHNY, CDR2 SVGAGI (reference sequence). The CDR3 length is 16 residues. V lost 6 bases and J lost 5; bases outside the gene matches: 16.

This clone was counted a single time. The chain is built from TRBV28 and TRBJ1-2, with no clear D. The CDR3 consists of 11 residues. Trimming left V 2 bases short and J 8 bases short, with 6 bases between. Germline CDR1 MDHEN, CDR2 SYDVKM. CDR3 in amino acids: CASSLAGGYTF. The CDR3 nucleotides read TGTGCCAGCAGTTTAGCCGGGGGCTACACCTTC.